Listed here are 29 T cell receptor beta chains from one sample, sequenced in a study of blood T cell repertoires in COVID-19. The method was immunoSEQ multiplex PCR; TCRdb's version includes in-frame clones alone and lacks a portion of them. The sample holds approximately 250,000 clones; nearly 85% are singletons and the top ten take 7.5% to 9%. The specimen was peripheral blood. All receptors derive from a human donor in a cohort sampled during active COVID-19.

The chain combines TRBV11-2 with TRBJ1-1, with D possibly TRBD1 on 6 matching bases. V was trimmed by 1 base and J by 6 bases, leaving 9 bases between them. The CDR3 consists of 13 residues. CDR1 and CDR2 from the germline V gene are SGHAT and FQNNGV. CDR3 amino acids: CASSLVNRAEAFF. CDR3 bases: TGTGCCAGCAGCTTAGTTAACAGGGCTGAAGCTTTCTTT.

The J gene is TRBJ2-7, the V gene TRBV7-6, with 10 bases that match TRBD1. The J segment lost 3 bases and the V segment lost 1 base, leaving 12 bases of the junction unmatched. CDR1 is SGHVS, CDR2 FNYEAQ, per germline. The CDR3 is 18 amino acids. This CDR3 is CASSLERQGAKFSYEQYF. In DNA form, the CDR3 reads TGTGCCAGCAGCTTAGAGCGACAGGGGGCAAAGTTTAGCTACGAGCAGTACTTC. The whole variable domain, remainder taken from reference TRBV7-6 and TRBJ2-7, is GAGVSQSPRYKVTKRGQDVALRCDPISGHVSLYWYRQALGQGPEFLTYFNYEAQQDKSGLPNDRFSAERPEGSISTLTIQRTEQRDSAMYRCASSLERQGAKFSYEQYFGPGTRLTVT.

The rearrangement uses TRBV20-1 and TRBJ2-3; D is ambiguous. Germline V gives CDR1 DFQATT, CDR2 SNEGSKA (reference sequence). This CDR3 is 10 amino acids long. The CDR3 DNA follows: TGCAGCGGTACTTCAGATACGCAGTATTTT. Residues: CSGTSDTQYF.

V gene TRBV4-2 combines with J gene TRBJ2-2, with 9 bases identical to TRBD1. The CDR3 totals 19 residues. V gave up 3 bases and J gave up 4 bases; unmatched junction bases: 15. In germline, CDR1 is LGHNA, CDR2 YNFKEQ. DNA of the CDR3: TGTGCCAGCAGCCAGTTGGGAACCGGGACAGGGAGGTCCACCGGGGAGCTGTTTTTT. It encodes CASSQLGTGTGRSTGELFF.

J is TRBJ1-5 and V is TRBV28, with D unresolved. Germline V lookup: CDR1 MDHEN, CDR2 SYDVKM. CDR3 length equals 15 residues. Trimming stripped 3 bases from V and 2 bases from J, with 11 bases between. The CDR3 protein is CASSFFAVGNQPQHF. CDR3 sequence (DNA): TGTGCCAGCAGTTTCTTTGCAGTGGGCAATCAGCCCCAGCATTTT. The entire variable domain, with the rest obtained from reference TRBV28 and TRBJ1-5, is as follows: DVKVTQSSRYLVKRTGEKVFLECVQDMDHENMFWYRQDPGLGLRLIYFSYDVKMKEKGDIPEGYSVSREKKERFSLILESASTNQTSMYLCASSFFAVGNQPQHFGDGTRLSIL.

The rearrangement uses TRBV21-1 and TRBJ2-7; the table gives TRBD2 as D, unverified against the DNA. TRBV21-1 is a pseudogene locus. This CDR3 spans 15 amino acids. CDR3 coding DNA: TGTGCCACCCGGAGGGGGGGCCGGCTCTCCTACGAGCAGTACTTC. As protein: CATRRGGRLSYEQYF.

The CDR3 sequence is CASSSHRGVATGELFF. The CDR3 coding sequence is TGTGCCAGCAGTAGTCACCGGGGGGTTGCCACCGGGGAGCTGTTTTTT. The chain links TRBV27 to TRBJ2-2, with TRBD2 identical over 7 bases. This CDR3 has 16 amino acids. CDR1 and CDR2 (germline): MNHEY, SMNVEV (reference sequence). Unmatched junction bases numbered 10, after V lost 5 bases and J lost 4 bases.

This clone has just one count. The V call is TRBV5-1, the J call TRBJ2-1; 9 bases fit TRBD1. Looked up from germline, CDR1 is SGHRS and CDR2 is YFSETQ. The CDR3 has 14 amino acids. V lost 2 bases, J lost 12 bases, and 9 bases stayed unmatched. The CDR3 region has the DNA TGCGCCAGCAGCTTCCAGGACAGGGGTTTATGGCAGTTCTTC. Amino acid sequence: CASSFQDRGLWQFF. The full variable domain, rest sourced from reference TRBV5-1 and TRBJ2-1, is KAGVTQTPRYLIKTRGQQVTLSCSPISGHRSVSWYQQTPGQGLQFLFEYFSETQRNKGNFPGRFSGRQFSNSRSEMNVSTLELGDSALYLCASSFQDRGLWQFFGPGTRLTVL.

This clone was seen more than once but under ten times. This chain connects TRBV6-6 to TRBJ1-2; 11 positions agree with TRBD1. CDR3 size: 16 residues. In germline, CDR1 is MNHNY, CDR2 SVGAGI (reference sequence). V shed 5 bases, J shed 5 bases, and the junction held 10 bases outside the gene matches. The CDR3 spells CASSPDRGRSNYGYTF. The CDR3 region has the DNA TGTGCCAGCAGTCCGGACAGGGGGCGGAGTAATTATGGCTACACCTTC.

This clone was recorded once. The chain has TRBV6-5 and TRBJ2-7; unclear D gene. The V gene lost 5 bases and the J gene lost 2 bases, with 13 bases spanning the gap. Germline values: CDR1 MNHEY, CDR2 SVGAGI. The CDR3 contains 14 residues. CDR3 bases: TGTGCCAGCAGTCCCACCGCGGCAACCTACGAGCAGTACTTC. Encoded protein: CASSPTAATYEQYF.

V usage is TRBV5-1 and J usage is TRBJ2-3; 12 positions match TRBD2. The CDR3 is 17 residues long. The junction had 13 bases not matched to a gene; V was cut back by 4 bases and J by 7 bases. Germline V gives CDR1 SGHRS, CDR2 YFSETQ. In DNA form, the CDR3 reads TGCGCCAGCAGCCTTTCTACTAGCGGGAGGTCGGTTCATACGCAGTATTTT. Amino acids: CASSLSTSGRSVHTQYF.

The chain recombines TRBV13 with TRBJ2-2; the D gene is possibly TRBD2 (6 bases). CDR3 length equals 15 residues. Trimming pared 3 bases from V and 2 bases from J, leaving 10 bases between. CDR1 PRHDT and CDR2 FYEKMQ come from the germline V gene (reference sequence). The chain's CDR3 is CASSLRGYNTGELFF. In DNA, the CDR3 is TGTGCCAGCAGCTTGCGGGGTTATAACACCGGGGAGCTGTTTTTT.

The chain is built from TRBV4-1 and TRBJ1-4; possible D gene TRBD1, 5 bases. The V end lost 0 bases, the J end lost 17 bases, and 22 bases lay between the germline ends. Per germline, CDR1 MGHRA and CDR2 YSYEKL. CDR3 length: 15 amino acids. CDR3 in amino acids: CASSQDPGWGVTSFF. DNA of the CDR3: TGCGCCAGCAGCCAAGATCCGGGTTGGGGGGTTACGAGTTTTTTT.

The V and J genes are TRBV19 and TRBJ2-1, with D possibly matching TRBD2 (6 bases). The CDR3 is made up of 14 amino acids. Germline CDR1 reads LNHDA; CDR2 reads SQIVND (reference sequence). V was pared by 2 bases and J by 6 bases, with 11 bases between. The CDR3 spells CASSISSSVNEQFF. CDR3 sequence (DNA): TGTGCCAGTAGTATATCTTCTAGCGTCAATGAGCAGTTCTTC. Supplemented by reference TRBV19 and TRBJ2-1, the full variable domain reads DGGITQSPKYLFRKEGQNVTLSCEQNLNHDAMYWYRQDPGQGLRLIYYSQIVNDFQKGDIAEGYSVSREKKESFPLTVTSAQKNPTAFYLCASSISSSVNEQFFGPGTRLTVL.

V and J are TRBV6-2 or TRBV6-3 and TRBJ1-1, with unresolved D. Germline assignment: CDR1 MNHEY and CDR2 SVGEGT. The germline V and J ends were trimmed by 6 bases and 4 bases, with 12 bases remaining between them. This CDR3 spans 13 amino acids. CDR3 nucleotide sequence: TGTGCCAGCAGCACTTCAACTCTCACTGAAGCTTTCTTT. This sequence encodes CASSTSTLTEAFF.

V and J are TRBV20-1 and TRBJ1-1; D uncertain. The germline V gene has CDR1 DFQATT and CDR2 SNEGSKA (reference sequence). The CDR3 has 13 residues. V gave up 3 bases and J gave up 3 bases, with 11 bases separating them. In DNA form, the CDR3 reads TGCAGTGCTAGTCTCGGCCGGGACACTGAAGCTTTCTTT. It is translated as CSASLGRDTEAFF.

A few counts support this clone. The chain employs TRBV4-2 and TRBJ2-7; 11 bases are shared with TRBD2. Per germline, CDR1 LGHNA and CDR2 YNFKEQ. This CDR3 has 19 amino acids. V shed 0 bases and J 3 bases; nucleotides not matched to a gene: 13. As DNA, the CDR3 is TGTGCCAGCAGCCAAGATTTTGGTAGCGGGGGGGCGGCGGGCTACGAGCAGTACTTC. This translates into CASSQDFGSGGAAGYEQYF.

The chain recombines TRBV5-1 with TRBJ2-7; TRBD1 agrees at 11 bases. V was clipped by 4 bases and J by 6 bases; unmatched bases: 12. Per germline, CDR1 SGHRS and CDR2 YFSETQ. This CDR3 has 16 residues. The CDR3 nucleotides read TGCGCCAGCAGCCTCACCGGGACAGGGGGTGCGAGCGAGCAGTACTTC. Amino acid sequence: CASSLTGTGGASEQYF.

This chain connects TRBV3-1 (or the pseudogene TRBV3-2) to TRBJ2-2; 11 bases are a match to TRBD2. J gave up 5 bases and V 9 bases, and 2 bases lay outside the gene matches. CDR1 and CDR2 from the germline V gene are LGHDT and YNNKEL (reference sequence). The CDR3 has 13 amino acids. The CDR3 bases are TGTGCCAGACGGACTAGCGGGACCGGGGAGCTGTTTTTT. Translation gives CARRTSGTGELFF.

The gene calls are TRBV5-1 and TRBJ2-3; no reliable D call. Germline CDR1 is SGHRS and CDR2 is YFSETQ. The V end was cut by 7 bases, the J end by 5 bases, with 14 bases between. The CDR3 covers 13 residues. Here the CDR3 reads CASLLLPGDTQYF. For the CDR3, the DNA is TGCGCCAGCCTCCTCCTGCCCGGAGATACGCAGTATTTT. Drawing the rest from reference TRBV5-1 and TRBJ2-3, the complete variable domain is KAGVTQTPRYLIKTRGQQVTLSCSPISGHRSVSWYQQTPGQGLQFLFEYFSETQRNKGNFPGRFSGRQFSNSRSEMNVSTLELGDSALYLCASLLLPGDTQYFGPGTRLTVL.

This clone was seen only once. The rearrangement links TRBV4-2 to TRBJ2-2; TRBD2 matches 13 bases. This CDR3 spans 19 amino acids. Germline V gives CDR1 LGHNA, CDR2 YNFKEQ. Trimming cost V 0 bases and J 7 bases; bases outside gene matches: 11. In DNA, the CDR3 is TGTGCCAGCAGCCAAGACCGACTAGCGGGGGGTCTCGAGGGCGGGGAGCTGTTTTTT. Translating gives CASSQDRLAGGLEGGELFF.

For the CDR3, the DNA is TGTGCCAGCAGTTTCACTAGCGGGAGCGAGCAGTTCTTC. It specifies CASSFTSGSEQFF. The chain couples TRBV12-3 or TRBV12-4 to TRBJ2-1, with 11 bases aligning to TRBD2. This CDR3 is 13 amino acids long. The junction had 2 bases not matched to a gene; V was cut back by 3 bases and J by 10 bases.

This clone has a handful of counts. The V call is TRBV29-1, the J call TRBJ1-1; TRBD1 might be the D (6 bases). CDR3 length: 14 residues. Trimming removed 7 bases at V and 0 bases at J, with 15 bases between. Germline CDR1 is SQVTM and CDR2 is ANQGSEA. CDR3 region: CSGRLGGLNTEAFF. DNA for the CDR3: TGCAGCGGACGGTTGGGGGGGCTGAACACTGAAGCTTTCTTT.

The CDR3: CASNPVDKPYEQYF. The CDR3 nucleotides read TGTGCCAGCAACCCGGTAGACAAACCCTACGAGCAGTACTTC. The chain is built from TRBV6-5 and TRBJ2-7; D is unclear. Germline V CDR1 and CDR2: MNHEY, SVGAGI. V lost 7 bases and J 2 bases, leaving 15 bases between the germline ends. This CDR3 is built from 14 residues.

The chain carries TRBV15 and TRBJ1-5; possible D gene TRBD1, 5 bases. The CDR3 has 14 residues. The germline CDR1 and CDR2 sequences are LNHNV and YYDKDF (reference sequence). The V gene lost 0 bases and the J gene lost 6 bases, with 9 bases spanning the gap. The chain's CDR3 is CATSRDPQGQPQHF. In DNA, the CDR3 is TGTGCCACCAGCAGAGACCCCCAGGGTCAGCCCCAGCATTTT.

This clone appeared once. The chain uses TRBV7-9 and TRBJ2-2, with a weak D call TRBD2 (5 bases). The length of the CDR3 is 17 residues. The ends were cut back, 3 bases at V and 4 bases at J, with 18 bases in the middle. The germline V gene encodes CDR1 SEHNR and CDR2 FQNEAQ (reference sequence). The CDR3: CASSFASLGRGTGELFF. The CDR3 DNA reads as TGTGCCAGCAGCTTTGCTAGTTTGGGCCGGGGCACCGGGGAGCTGTTTTTT.

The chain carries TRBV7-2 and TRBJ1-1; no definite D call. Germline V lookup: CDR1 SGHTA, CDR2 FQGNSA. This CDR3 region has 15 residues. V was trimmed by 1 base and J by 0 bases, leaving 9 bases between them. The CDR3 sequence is CASSLGSTMNTEAFF. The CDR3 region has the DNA TGTGCCAGCAGCTTAGGTAGCACCATGAACACTGAAGCTTTCTTT.

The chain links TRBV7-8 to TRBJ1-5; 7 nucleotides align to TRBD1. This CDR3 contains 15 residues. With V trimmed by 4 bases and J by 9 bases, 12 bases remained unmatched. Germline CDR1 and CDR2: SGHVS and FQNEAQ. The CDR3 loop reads CASSSRDSRSMPQHF. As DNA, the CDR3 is TGTGCCAGCAGCTCCCGGGACAGCCGCTCCATGCCCCAGCATTTT. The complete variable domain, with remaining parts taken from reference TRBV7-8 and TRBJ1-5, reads GAGVSQSPRYKVAKRGQDVALRCDPISGHVSLFWYQQALGQGPEFLTYFQNEAQLDKSGLPSDRFFAERPEGSVSTLKIQRTQQEDSAVYLCASSSRDSRSMPQHFGDGTRLSIL.

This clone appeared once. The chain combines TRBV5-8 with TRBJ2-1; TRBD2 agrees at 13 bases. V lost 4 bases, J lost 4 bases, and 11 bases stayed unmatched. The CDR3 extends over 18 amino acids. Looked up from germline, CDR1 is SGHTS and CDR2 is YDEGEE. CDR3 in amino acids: CASSNLRLAGGLYNEQFF. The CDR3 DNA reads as TGTGCCAGCAGCAATCTTCGACTAGCGGGGGGCCTATACAATGAGCAGTTCTTC. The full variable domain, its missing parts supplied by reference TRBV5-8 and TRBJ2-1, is EAGVTQSPTHLIKTRGQQATLRCSPISGHTSVYWYQQALGLGLQFLLWYDEGEERNRGNFPPRFSGRQFPNYSSELNVNALELEDSALYLCASSNLRLAGGLYNEQFFGPGTRLTVL.